The 20 T cell receptor beta chains below were found in one sample sequenced in a study of cytomegalovirus exposure and HLA in healthy donors. Researchers ran the PCR with 60 Vbeta and 13 Jbeta primers. Sequenced by immunoSEQ multiplex PCR; TCRdb stores in-frame clones only, minus some. The sample holds 180,000 or so clones; approximately 80% are singletons and the top ten take 1.5% to 2%. Sequences were obtained from PBMCs. The receptors originated from a man aged 18 to 30 in good health and CMV-seronegative.

The V call is TRBV30, the J call TRBJ2-1, with 8 bases aligning to TRBD2. J gave up 4 bases and V 5 bases, and 7 bases lay outside the gene matches. The CDR3 is 14 amino acids. Germline CDR1 reads GTSNPN; CDR2 reads SVGIG (reference sequence). CDR3 in DNA: TGTGCCTGGGAGCAGCGGGGGACTTACAATGAGCAGTTCTTC. Translation: CAWEQRGTYNEQFF.

The chain has TRBV7-9 and TRBJ2-1; no definite D call. This CDR3 has 12 amino acids. Germline V lookup: CDR1 SEHNR, CDR2 FQNEAQ (reference sequence). Trimming left V 1 base short and J 15 bases short, with 13 bases between. CDR3 amino acids: CASSLVSGRRFF. Here the CDR3 DNA reads TGTGCCAGCAGCTTAGTGTCAGGTCGACGGTTCTTC.

The CDR3 reads CASSQDQGSSYNEQFF. The CDR3 DNA reads as TGTGCCAGCAGCCAAGATCAGGGGAGCTCCTACAATGAGCAGTTCTTC. The genes are TRBV4-2 and TRBJ2-1; a possible D gene is TRBD1 (6 bases). CDR1 is LGHNA and CDR2 is YNFKEQ in the germline V gene. The CDR3 is made up of 16 amino acids. Trimming removed 0 bases at V and 0 bases at J, with 9 bases between.

The chain links TRBV6-6 to TRBJ2-3, with TRBD1 identical over 8 bases. The CDR3 extends over 14 amino acids. V was pared by 5 bases and J by 4 bases, with 5 bases of the junction left unmatched. The germline gives CDR1 MNHNY, CDR2 SVGAGI (reference sequence). The CDR3, as DNA: TGTGCCAGCAGTCCGACAGGGGTCGCAGATACGCAGTATTTT. Protein: CASSPTGVADTQYF.

CDR3 residues: CASSGSSQAVNQPQHF. Here the CDR3 DNA reads TGTGCCAGTAGTGGATCGAGTCAGGCTGTAAATCAGCCCCAGCATTTT. The rearrangement joins TRBV19 to TRBJ1-5, with D hard to call. CDR1 is LNHDA, CDR2 SQIVND, per germline (reference sequence). The CDR3 is 16 residues long. V was cut by 5 bases and J by 4 bases, with 18 bases left in between. Based on the CDR3 plus reference TRBV19 and TRBJ1-5, the full variable domain is DGGITQSPKYLFRKEGQNVTLSCEQNLNHDAMYWYRQDPGQGLRLIYYSQIVNDFQKGDIAEGYSVSREKKESFPLTVTSAQKNPTAFYLCASSGSSQAVNQPQHFGDGTRLSIL.

The chain couples TRBV21-1 to TRBJ1-2. TRBV21-1 has pseudogene status. This CDR3 region has 17 residues. The chain's CDR3 is CASSKVPERSRSYGYTF. The CDR3 DNA follows: TGTGCCAGCAGCAAAGTCCCGGAGCGCTCAAGGAGCTATGGCTACACCTTC.

The gene calls are TRBV19 and TRBJ1-2; TRBD1 might be the D (5 bases). The V and J ends lost 7 bases and 2 bases respectively, with 14 bases between them. CDR1 is LNHDA and CDR2 is SQIVND in the germline V gene (reference sequence). The CDR3 is 14 residues long. The chain's CDR3 is CASTPGGSNYGYTF. CDR3 nucleotide sequence: TGTGCCAGTACCCCGGGGGGATCCAACTATGGCTACACCTTC.

This clone was recorded only once. The rearrangement uses TRBV5-4 and TRBJ2-2, with no clear D. The V end lost 0 bases, the J end lost 4 bases, and 10 bases lay between the germline ends. There are 15 residues in the CDR3. Germline V gene lookup returns CDR1 SGHNT and CDR2 YYREEE (reference sequence). This CDR3 is CASSLGRSVTGELFF. In nucleotides, the CDR3 is TGTGCCAGCAGCTTGGGTAGATCGGTCACCGGGGAGCTGTTTTTT.

This clone was observed a handful of times. The genes are TRBV27 and TRBJ2-3; 7 positions match TRBD1. The CDR3 has 15 amino acids. V lost 3 bases and J lost 2; bases outside the gene matches: 5. Germline CDR1 is MNHEY and CDR2 is SMNVEV (reference sequence). The CDR3 DNA sequence: TGTGCCAGCAGTTTGGGACAGATAAACACAGATACGCAGTATTTT. Translated: CASSLGQINTDTQYF.

The chain couples TRBV2 to TRBJ2-7; no firm D call. The CDR3 has 13 residues. Per germline, CDR1 SNHLY and CDR2 FYNNEI. The germline V and J ends were trimmed by 5 bases and 6 bases, with 14 bases remaining between them. In nucleotides, the CDR3 is TGTGCCAGCAGTAGCGACCTAAAAGGCGAGCAGTACTTC. Encoded protein: CASSSDLKGEQYF.

V usage is TRBV10-1 and J usage is TRBJ2-7; tentative D call: TRBD1 (10 bases). V shed 7 bases and J shed 7 bases, with 29 bases lying between them. The germline gives CDR1 WNHNN, CDR2 SYGVQD (reference sequence). The CDR3 totals 17 residues. The CDR3 protein is CASIRDRGLAGPWEQYF. DNA for the CDR3: TGCGCCAGCATCCGGGACAGGGGTCTAGCGGGACCTTGGGAGCAGTACTTC.

This clone was counted once. The chain links TRBV5-1 to TRBJ1-1; TRBD1 matches 9 bases. CDR1 is SGHRS and CDR2 is YFSETQ in the germline V gene. J lost 11 bases, V lost 4 bases, and 12 bases had no gene match. The CDR3 is 14 amino acids. The chain's CDR3 is CASSTGQGQGRAFF. CDR3 DNA sequence: TGCGCCAGCAGCACCGGACAGGGGCAAGGGCGGGCTTTCTTT.

This clone was counted only a few times. The J gene is TRBJ2-7, the V gene TRBV18; TRBD1 matches at 8 bases. V gave up 3 bases and J gave up 6 bases; unmatched junction bases: 10. The CDR3 runs 15 residues. In germline, CDR1 is KGHSH, CDR2 LQKENI. The CDR3 DNA reads as TGTGCCAGCTCACCGGCGGACAGGGCTGTGGGCGAGCAGTACTTC. This codes for CASSPADRAVGEQYF.

For the CDR3, the DNA is TGTGCCAGCAGTTACTCGGGGACCCCCGGGGGTGAGCAGTTCTTC. Its translation is CASSYSGTPGGEQFF. V usage is TRBV6-5 and J usage is TRBJ2-1, with D possibly being TRBD2 (6 bases). Trimming left V 0 bases short and J 9 bases short, with 15 bases between. Germline V gene sequence: CDR1 MNHEY, CDR2 SVGAGI. The CDR3 consists of 15 residues.

This clone was observed a handful of times. V usage is TRBV4-1 and J usage is TRBJ1-1, with a possible D match to TRBD1 (6 bases). V dropped 1 base and J dropped 4 bases, with 13 bases sitting between them. CDR3 length: 15 residues. In germline, CDR1 is MGHRA, CDR2 YSYEKL. CDR3 bases: TGCGCCAGCAGCCAAGGGCTACAGGGTGGCACTGAAGCTTTCTTT. Amino acids: CASSQGLQGGTEAFF.

The chain joins TRBV19 to TRBJ1-5, with TRBD1 identical over 7 bases. Germline V gene data show CDR1 as LNHDA and CDR2 as SQIVND (reference sequence). J gave up 6 bases and V 7 bases, and 12 bases lay outside the gene matches. The CDR3 has 15 residues. CDR3 region: CASIPTGTAGQPQHF. CDR3 in DNA: TGTGCCAGTATCCCGACAGGGACTGCGGGTCAGCCCCAGCATTTT.

This sequence joins TRBV5-6 and TRBJ2-1, with TRBD2 matching over 8 bases. J gave up 9 bases and V 2 bases, and 4 bases lay outside the gene matches. The CDR3 spans 13 residues. Per the germline V gene, CDR1 is SGHDT and CDR2 is YYEEEE. CDR3 loop: CASSFGTRGEQFF. The CDR3 region has the DNA TGTGCCAGCAGCTTTGGGACTAGAGGTGAGCAGTTCTTC.

V usage is TRBV11-2 and J usage is TRBJ2-7, with 11 nucleotides matching TRBD2. This CDR3 is built from 15 residues. Germline V gene data show CDR1 as SGHAT and CDR2 as FQNNGV. The J segment lost 6 bases and the V segment lost 6 bases, leaving 10 bases of the junction unmatched. DNA of the CDR3: TGTGCCAGCAGTCCCATAGCGGGGGGGCCGGGCGAGCAGTACTTC. It translates to CASSPIAGGPGEQYF.

This chain uses TRBV28 with TRBJ2-1, with 7 bases aligning to TRBD2. CDR1 is MDHEN and CDR2 is SYDVKM in the germline V gene. V dropped 7 bases and J dropped 7; count of bases not matched to a gene: 13. The CDR3 has 15 amino acids. The CDR3 region is CASTPGSGLGNEQFF. The DNA of the CDR3 is TGTGCCAGCACCCCGGGTAGCGGGCTGGGGAATGAGCAGTTCTTC. Complete variable domain (other parts from reference TRBV28 and TRBJ2-1): DVKVTQSSRYLVKRTGEKVFLECVQDMDHENMFWYRQDPGLGLRLIYFSYDVKMKEKGDIPEGYSVSREKKERFSLILESASTNQTSMYLCASTPGSGLGNEQFFGPGTRLTVL.

The chain has TRBV27 and TRBJ1-1, with D possibly TRBD1 on 6 matching bases. The germline V gene encodes CDR1 MNHEY and CDR2 SMNVEV (reference sequence). CDR3 size: 13 residues. V lost 4 bases and J lost 6, with 12 bases in between. CDR3 protein: CASSSRGGPEAFF. The CDR3 DNA reads as TGTGCCAGCAGTTCCAGGGGTGGCCCTGAAGCTTTCTTT.